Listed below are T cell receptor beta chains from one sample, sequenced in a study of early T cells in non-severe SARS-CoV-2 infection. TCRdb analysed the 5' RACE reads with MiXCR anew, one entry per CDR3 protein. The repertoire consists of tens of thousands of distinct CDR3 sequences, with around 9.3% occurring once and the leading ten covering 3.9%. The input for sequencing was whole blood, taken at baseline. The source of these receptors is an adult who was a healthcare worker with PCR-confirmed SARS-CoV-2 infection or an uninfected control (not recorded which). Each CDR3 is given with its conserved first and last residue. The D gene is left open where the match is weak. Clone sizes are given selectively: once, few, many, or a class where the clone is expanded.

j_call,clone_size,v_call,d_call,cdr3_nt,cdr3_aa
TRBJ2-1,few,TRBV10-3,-,TGTGCCATCAGTGAGGGGAAGGAGGGGGCGAGGAATGAGCAGTTCTTC,CAISEGKEGARNEQFF
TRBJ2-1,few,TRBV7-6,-,TGTGCCAGCAGCTTCTATAAACGCTCCTACAATGAGCAGTTCTTC,CASSFYKRSYNEQFF
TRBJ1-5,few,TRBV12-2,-,TGTGCAAGTCGCTCCTTCGGACAGGGACAGGGTCTCCAGCATTTT,CASRSFGQGQGLQHF
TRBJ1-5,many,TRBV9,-,TGTGCCAGCAGCGAGGCCTTCGGTGGCACGCCCCAGCATTTT,CASSEAFGGTPQHF
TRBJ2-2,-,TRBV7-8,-,TGTGCCAGCAGCCCGACAGGGAACACCGGGGAGCTGTTTTTT,CASSPTGNTGELFF
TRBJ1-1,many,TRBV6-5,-,TGTGCCAGCAGTTACTCGCAGAGGAACACTGAAGCTTTCTTT,CASSYSQRNTEAFF
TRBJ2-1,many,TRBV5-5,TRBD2,TGTGCCAGCAGCTTGGCGGCACTCAAGAGGGGACTAGTGTACAATGAGCAGTTCTTC,CASSLAALKRGLVYNEQFF
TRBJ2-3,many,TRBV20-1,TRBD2,TGCAGTGCCAGCGCCGGGACTAGCCCTAGGGCAGATACGCAGTATTTT,CSASAGTSPRADTQYF
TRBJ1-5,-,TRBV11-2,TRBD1,TGTGCCAGCAGCCAGGACAGGGGAAATCAGCCCCAGCATTTT,CASSQDRGNQPQHF
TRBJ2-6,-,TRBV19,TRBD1,TGTGCCAGTAGGACAGGGACTGGGGCCAACGTCCTGACTTTC,CASRTGTGANVLTF
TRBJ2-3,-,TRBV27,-,TGTGCCAGCAGCTACAGTGCGGATACGCAGTATTTT,CASSYSADTQYF
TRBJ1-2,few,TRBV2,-,TGTGCCAGCAGTGAGTTATCGGACAGCTATGGCTACACCTTC,CASSELSDSYGYTF
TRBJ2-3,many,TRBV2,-,TGTGCCAGCAGTGAAAAGTCAGGGTGGACCATTGATACGCAGTATTTT,CASSEKSGWTIDTQYF
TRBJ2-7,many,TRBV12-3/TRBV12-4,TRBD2,TGTGCCAGCAGTCCAGGACTAGTGCGTGGTTACGAGCAGTACTTC,CASSPGLVRGYEQYF
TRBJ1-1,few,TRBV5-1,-,TGCGCCAGCAGCTTGGGAGGTTGGCCCACTGAAGCTTTCTTT,CASSLGGWPTEAFF
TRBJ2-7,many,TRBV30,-,TGTGCCGGGAACCAGGGTGGCGGGGATACCTACGAGCAGTACTTC,CAGNQGGGDTYEQYF
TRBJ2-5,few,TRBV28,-,TGTGCCAGCAGTTTCCCCGGGGCCCCCCAAGAGACCCAGTACTTC,CASSFPGAPQETQYF
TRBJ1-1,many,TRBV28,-,TGTGCCAGCAGTTCCGGGCAGCTGAACACTGAAGCTTTCTTT,CASSSGQLNTEAFF
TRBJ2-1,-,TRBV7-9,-,TGTGCCAGCAGCTCCCAGGGAGCCCATGAGCAGTTCTTC,CASSSQGAHEQFF
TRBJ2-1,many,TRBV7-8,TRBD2,TGTGCCAGCAGCCCGGGGGGGGGACCATACAATGAGCAGTTCTTC,CASSPGGGPYNEQFF
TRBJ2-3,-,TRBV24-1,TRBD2,TGTGCCACCAGTCCGGGGAAGGCTAGCGGGAGGGCCAGAGATACGCAGTATTTT,CATSPGKASGRARDTQYF
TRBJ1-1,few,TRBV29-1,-,TGCAGCGTCGGTACGGGGAACACTGAAGCTTTCTTT,CSVGTGNTEAFF
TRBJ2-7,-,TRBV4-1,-,TGCGCCAGCACCACAAGTGAGGACCCCTCCTACGAGCAGTACTTC,CASTTSEDPSYEQYF
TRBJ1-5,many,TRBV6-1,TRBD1,TGTGCCAGCAGACGAAGACAGGGATATAGCAATCAGCCCCAGCATTTT,CASRRRQGYSNQPQHF
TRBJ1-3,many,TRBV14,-,TGTGCCAGCAGCCACGTTACTAGCTCTGGAAACACCATATATTTT,CASSHVTSSGNTIYF
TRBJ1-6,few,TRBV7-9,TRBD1,TGTGCCAGCAGGTTCCGGGACAGGGTTGATTCACCCCTCCACTTT,CASRFRDRVDSPLHF
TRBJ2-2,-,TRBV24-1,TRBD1,TGTGCCACCAGTGGCACAGGGGGCGAAGTTAACGGGGAGCTGTTTTTT,CATSGTGGEVNGELFF
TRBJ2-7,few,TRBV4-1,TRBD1,TGCGCCAGCAGCCAAGAAGGAGGACAGGGGGCCAGCTACGAGCAGTACTTC,CASSQEGGQGASYEQYF
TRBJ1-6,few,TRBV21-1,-,TGTGCCAGCAGCAAAACCTCGACTGACAGGGGGCGGTCACCCCTCCACTTT,CASSKTSTDRGRSPLHF
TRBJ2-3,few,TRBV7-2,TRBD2,TGTGCCAGCAGCCGTGCCAGCGGGGGGCCTCGTGCGCAGTATTTT,CASSRASGGPRAQYF
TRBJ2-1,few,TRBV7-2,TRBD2,TGTGCCAGTGCTTTAGCGGGAGTAAGTGAGCAGTTCTTC,CASALAGVSEQFF
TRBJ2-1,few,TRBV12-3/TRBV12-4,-,TGTGCCAGCAGTTTAGCGGCGACTAGAGTAAACTACAATGAGCAGTTCTTC,CASSLAATRVNYNEQFF
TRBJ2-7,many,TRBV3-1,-,TGTGCCAGCAGCTCCCACGACAGAAGCCCCTACGACGAGCAGTACTTC,CASSSHDRSPYDEQYF
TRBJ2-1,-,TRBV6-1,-,TGTGCCAGCAGTGACTGGAGCTCCTACAATGAGCAGTTCTTC,CASSDWSSYNEQFF
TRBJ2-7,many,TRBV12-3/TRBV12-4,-,TGTGCCAGCAGTTCCGGACAGCCCTACGAGCAGTACTTC,CASSSGQPYEQYF
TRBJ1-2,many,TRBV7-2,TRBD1,TGTGCCAGCAGCCCACAGGGGAGACCTAACTATGGCTACACCTTC,CASSPQGRPNYGYTF
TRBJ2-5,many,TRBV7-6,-,TGTGCCAGCAGTCGACTAGTCGATGGAGAGACCCAGTACTTC,CASSRLVDGETQYF
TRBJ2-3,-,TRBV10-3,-,TGTGCCATCAGACCAGAGGTGCCAGATACGCAGTATTTT,CAIRPEVPDTQYF
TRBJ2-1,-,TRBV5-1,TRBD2,TGCGCCAGCAGCTTGAGTTCGAGCGGGGTCTCCTACAATGAGCAGTTCTTC,CASSLSSSGVSYNEQFF
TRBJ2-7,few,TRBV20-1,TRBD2,TGCAGTGCTACCCCAGCGGGACGGTCCTACGAGCAGTACTTC,CSATPAGRSYEQYF
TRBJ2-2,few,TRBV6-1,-,TGTGCCAGCAGGGTCGATGGTTGGAACACCGGGGAGCTGTTTTTT,CASRVDGWNTGELFF
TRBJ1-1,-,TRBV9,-,TGTGCCAGCAGCGTAAGGCCGACCAGCGGCACTGAAGCTTTCTTT,CASSVRPTSGTEAFF
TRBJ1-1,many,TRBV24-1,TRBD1,TGTGCCACCAGTAACACCGGGACAGGGGGCACTGAAGCTTTCTTT,CATSNTGTGGTEAFF
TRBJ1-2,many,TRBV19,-,TGTGCCAGTAGTATCGGGGCTAACTATGGCTACACCTTC,CASSIGANYGYTF
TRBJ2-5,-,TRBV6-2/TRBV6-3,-,TGTGCCAGCAGTCCATTGGAGACCCAGTACTTC,CASSPLETQYF
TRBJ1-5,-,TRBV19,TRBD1,TGTGCCAGTAGTGGGACAGGGGCTAATCAGCCCCAGCATTTT,CASSGTGANQPQHF
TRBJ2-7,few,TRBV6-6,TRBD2,TGTGCCAGCAGTTATTCGGCTAGCGGGTCGTACGAGCAGTACTTC,CASSYSASGSYEQYF
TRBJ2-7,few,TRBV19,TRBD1,TGTGCCAGTAGTATCGGGACAGGGGGCTCCTACGAGCAGTACTTC,CASSIGTGGSYEQYF
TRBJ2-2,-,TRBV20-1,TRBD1,TGCAGTGCCAGGGACAGGGGGTCCACCGGGGAGCTGTTTTTT,CSARDRGSTGELFF
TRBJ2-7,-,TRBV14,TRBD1,TGTGCCAGCAGCCCCCTCCTCCCTTGGACAGGGGAACAAGAGCAGTACTTC,CASSPLLPWTGEQEQYF
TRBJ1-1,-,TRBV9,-,TGTGCCAGCAGCGCGGCGGGGGTTCCGAACACTGAAGCTTTCTTT,CASSAAGVPNTEAFF
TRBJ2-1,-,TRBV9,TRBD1,TGTGCCAGCAGCGTAGTGGCAGGGGGCTACGGTGAGCAGTTCTTC,CASSVVAGGYGEQFF
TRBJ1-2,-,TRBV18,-,TGTGCCAGCTCACCATCCGCAGGTGAAGCTGGCTACACCTTC,CASSPSAGEAGYTF